This record covers a single TCR beta chain. Antigen: not known. This record belongs to a study of T-cell reconstitution after alpha-beta-depleted transplantation in children. The TCRbeta library was prepared with unique molecular identifiers. A single record per CDR3 protein comes from TCRdb applying MiXCR to the PCR reads. The top ten clones hold just under 5% of a sample with 750,000 to 950,000 distinct CDR3 sequences, around 15% of them seen once. Study results and limitations: T cells produced anew were the main source of T-cell counts and diversity one year after transplant.

Germline V gene lookup returns CDR1 SGHNT and CDR2 YENEEA. V was pared by 2 bases and J by 2 bases, with 4 bases of the junction left unmatched. The CDR3 spans 15 residues. The sequence was collected from a male patient under 18 who had a stem cell transplant for acute lymphoblastic leukemia, so the T cells may come from the graft donor. V and J are TRBV11-3 and TRBJ2-3; 7 nucleotides align to TRBD1. This specimen was PBMCs, mostly from graft donor cells, taken 360 days after TCRalphabeta/CD19-depleted stem cell transplant. The CDR3 is CASSLNRGTTDTQYF. The CDR3 region has the DNA TGTGCCAGCAGCTTAAACAGGGGAACCACAGATACGCAGTATTTT.